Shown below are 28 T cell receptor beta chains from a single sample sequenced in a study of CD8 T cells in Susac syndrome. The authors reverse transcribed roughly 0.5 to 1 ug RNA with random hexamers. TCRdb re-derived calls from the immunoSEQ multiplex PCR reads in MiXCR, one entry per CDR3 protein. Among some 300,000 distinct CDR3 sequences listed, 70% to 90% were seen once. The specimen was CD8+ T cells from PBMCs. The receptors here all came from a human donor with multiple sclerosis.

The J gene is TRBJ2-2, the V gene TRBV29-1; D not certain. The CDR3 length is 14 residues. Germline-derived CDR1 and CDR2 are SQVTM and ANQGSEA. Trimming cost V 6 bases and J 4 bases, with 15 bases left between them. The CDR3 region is CSVDPGLPTGELFF. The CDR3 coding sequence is TGCAGCGTGGATCCGGGTCTTCCCACCGGGGAGCTGTTTTTT.

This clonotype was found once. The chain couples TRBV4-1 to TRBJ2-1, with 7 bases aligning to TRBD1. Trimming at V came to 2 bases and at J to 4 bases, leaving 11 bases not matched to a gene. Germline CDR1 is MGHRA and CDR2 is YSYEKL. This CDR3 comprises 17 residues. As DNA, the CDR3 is TGCGCCAGCAGCCAAAGTACAGGGGAACGTCTTTACAATGAGCAGTTCTTC. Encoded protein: CASSQSTGERLYNEQFF.

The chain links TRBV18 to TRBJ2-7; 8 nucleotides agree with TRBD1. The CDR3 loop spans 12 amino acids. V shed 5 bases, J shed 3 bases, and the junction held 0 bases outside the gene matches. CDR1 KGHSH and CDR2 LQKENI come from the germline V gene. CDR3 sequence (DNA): TGTGCCAGCTCAGACAGGGGCTACGAGCAGTACTTC. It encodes CASSDRGYEQYF.

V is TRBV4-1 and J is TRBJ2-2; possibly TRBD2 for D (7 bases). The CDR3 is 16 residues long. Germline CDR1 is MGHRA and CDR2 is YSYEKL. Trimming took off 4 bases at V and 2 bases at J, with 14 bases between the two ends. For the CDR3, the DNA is TGCGCCAGCAGCCCCCGGGGGGCTGACAACACCGGGGAGCTGTTTTTT. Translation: CASSPRGADNTGELFF.

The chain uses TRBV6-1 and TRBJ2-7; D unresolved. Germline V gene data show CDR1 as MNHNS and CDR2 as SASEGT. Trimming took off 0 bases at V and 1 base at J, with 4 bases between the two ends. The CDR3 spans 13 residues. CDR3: CASSEAVSYEQYF. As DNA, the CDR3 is TGTGCCAGCAGTGAAGCGGTTTCCTACGAGCAGTACTTC.

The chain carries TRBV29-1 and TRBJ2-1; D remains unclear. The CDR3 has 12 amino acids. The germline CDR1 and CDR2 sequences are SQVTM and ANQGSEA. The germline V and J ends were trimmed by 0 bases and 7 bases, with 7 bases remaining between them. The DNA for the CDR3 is TGCAGCGTTGAAGATCTCTGGAATGAGCAGTTCTTC. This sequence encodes CSVEDLWNEQFF.

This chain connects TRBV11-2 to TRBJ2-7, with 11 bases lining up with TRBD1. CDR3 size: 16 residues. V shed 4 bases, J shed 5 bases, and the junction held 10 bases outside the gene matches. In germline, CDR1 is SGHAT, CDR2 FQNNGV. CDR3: CASSSGPGTGGHEQYF. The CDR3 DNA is TGTGCCAGCAGCTCCGGGCCCGGGACAGGGGGACACGAGCAGTACTTC.

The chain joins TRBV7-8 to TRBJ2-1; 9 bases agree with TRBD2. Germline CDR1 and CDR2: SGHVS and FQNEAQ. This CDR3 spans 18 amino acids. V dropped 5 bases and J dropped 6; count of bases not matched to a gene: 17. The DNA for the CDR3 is TGTGCCAGCAGCCCGCCCGCCTGGAGGGCGGGAGGGACCAATGAGCAGTTCTTC. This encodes CASSPPAWRAGGTNEQFF.

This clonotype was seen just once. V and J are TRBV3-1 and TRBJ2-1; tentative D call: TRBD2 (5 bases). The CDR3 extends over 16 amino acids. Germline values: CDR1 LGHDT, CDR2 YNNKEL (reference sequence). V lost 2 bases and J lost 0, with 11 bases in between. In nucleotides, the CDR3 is TGTGCCAGCAGCCAATGGGCCCGGGGCTCCTACAATGAGCAGTTCTTC. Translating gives CASSQWARGSYNEQFF.

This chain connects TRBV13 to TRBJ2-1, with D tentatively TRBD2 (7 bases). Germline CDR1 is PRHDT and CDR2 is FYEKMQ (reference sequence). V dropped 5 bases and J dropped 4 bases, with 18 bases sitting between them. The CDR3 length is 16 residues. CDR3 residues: CASSAPLGGPYNEQFF. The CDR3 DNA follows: TGTGCCAGCAGCGCACCCCTCGGGGGGCCATACAATGAGCAGTTCTTC.

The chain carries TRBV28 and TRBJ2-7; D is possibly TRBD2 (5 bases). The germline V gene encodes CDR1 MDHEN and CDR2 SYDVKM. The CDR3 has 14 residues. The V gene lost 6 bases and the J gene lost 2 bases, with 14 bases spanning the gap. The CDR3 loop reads CASRIAYDPYEQYF. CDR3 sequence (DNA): TGTGCCAGCAGGATAGCGTATGACCCCTACGAGCAGTACTTC. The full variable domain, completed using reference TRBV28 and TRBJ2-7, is DVKVTQSSRYLVKRTGEKVFLECVQDMDHENMFWYRQDPGLGLRLIYFSYDVKMKEKGDIPEGYSVSREKKERFSLILESASTNQTSMYLCASRIAYDPYEQYFGPGTRLTVT.

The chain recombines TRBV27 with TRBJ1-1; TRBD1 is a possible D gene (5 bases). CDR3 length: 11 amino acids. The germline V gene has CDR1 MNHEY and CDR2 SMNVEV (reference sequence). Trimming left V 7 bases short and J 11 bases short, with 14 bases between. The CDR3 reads CASNSGVEAFF. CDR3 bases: TGTGCCAGCAACTCGGGGGTTGAGGCTTTCTTT.

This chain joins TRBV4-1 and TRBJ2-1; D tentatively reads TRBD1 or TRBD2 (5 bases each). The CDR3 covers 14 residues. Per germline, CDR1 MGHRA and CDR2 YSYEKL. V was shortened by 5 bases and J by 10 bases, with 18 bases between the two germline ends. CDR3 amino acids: CASSSRGEPGEQFF. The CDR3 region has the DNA TGCGCCAGCAGCTCAAGAGGGGAGCCGGGAGAGCAGTTCTTC.

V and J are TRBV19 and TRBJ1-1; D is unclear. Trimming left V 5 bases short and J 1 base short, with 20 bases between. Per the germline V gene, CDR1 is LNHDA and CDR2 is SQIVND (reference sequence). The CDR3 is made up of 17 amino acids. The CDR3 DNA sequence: TGTGCCAGTAGTCCACTAAAAGGGAGGGTGAAGAACACTGAAGCTTTCTTT. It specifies CASSPLKGRVKNTEAFF.

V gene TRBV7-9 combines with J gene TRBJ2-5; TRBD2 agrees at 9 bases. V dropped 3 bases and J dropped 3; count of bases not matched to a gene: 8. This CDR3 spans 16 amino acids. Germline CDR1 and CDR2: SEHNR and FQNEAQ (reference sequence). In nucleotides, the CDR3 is TGTGCCAGCAGCTTCCGGGACGTAGCGGGAGAAGAGACCCAGTACTTC. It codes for CASSFRDVAGEETQYF. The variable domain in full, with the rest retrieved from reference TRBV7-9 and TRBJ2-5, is DTGVSQNPRHKITKRGQNVTFRCDPISEHNRLYWYRQTLGQGPEFLTYFQNEAQLEKSRLLSDRFSAERPKGSFSTLEIQRTEQGDSAMYLCASSFRDVAGEETQYFGPGTRLLVL.

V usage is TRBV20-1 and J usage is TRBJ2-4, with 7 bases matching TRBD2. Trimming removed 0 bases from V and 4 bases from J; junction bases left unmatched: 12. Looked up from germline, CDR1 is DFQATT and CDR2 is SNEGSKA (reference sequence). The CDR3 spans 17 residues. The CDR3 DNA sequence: TGCAGTGCTAGAGATCCCGAAGGTAGCGGGCGTAAAAACATTCAGTACTTC. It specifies CSARDPEGSGRKNIQYF.

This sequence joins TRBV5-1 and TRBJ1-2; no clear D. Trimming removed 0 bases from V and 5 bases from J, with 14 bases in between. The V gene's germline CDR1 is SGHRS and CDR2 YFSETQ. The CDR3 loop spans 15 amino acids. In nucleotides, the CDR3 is TGCGCCAGCAGCTTGGATAGAGGACGGAAGTATGGCTACACCTTC. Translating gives CASSLDRGRKYGYTF.

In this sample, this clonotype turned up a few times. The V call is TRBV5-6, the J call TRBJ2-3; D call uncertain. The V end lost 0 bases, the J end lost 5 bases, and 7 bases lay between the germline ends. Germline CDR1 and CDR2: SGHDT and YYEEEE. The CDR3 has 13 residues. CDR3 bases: TGTGCCAGCAGCTTGGGGGTCGGAGATACGCAGTATTTT. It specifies CASSLGVGDTQYF.

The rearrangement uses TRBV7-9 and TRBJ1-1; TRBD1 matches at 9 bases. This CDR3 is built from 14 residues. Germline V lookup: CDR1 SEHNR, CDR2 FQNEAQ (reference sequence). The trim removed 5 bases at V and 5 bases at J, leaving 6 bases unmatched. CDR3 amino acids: CASSAGTGRTEAFF. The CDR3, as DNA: TGTGCCAGCAGCGCCGGGACAGGGCGAACTGAAGCTTTCTTT.

The CDR3 reads CASSLSAGSWGSYNEQFF. Here the CDR3 DNA reads TGTGCCAGCAGTTTATCCGCGGGGAGCTGGGGCTCCTACAATGAGCAGTTCTTC. The gene calls are TRBV27 and TRBJ2-1, with a tentative D call TRBD2 (6 bases). V lost 0 bases, J lost 0 bases, and 15 bases lay in between. The length of the CDR3 is 18 residues. Germline V lookup: CDR1 MNHEY, CDR2 SMNVEV (reference sequence).

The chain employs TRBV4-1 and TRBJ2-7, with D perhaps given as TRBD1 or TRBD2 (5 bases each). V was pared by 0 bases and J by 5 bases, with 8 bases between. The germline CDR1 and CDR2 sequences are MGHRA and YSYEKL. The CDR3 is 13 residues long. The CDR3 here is CASSQEGVNEQYF. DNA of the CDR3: TGCGCCAGCAGCCAAGAGGGGGTCAACGAGCAGTACTTC.

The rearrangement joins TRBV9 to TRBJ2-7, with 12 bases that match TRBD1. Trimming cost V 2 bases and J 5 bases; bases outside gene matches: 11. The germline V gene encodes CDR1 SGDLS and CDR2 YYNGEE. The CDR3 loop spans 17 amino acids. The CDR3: CASSVPKSGQGADEQYF. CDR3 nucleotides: TGTGCCAGCAGCGTTCCCAAATCGGGACAGGGGGCTGACGAGCAGTACTTC.

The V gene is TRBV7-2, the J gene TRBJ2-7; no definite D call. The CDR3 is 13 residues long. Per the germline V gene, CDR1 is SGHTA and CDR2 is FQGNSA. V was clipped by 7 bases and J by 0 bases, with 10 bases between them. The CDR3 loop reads CASMAAFSYEQYF. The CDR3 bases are TGTGCCAGCATGGCGGCTTTCTCCTACGAGCAGTACTTC.

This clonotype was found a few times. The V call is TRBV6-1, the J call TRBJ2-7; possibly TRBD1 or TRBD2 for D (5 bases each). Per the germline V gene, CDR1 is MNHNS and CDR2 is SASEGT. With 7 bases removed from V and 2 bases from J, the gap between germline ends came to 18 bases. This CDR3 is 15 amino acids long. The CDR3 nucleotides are TGTGCCAGCAAGCCGGGGCATGGCGGTACCTACGAGCAGTACTTC. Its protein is CASKPGHGGTYEQYF.

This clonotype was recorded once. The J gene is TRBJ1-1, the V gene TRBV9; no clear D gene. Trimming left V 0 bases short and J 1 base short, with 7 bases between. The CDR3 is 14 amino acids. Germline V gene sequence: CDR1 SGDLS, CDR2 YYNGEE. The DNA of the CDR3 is TGTGCCAGCAGCGTAGAGTACAGGAACACTGAAGCTTTCTTT. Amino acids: CASSVEYRNTEAFF.

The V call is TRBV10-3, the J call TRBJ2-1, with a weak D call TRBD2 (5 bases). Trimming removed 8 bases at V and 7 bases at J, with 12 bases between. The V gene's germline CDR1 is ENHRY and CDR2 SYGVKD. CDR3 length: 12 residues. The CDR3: CAIGGAFNEQFF. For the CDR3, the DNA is TGTGCCATCGGAGGAGCGTTTAATGAGCAGTTCTTC.

DNA for the CDR3: TGTGCCAGCAGCCACGGACAGGTTTCCTACGAGCAGTACTTC. Amino acids: CASSHGQVSYEQYF. The J gene is TRBJ2-7, the V gene TRBV6-5; 7 positions match TRBD1. The junction had 6 bases not matched to a gene; V was cut back by 6 bases and J by 1 base. Germline assignment: CDR1 MNHEY and CDR2 SVGAGI. The CDR3 extends over 14 amino acids.

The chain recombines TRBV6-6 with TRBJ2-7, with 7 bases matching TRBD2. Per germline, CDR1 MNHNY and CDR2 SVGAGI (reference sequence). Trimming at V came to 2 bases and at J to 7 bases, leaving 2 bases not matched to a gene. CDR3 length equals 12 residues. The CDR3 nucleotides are TGTGCCAGCAGTTACGGAGCGGGGGAGCAGTACTTC. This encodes CASSYGAGEQYF.